A selection of T cell receptor beta chains follows, all from one sample in a study of cytomegalovirus exposure and HLA in healthy donors. Profiled with immunoSEQ multiplex PCR; TCRdb holds only in-frame clones, not every one. The sample lists about 190,000 clones; 78% were seen once. Material for sequencing was PBMCs. These receptors originate from a woman in her 30s in good health and CMV-seropositive. Each CDR3 is given with its conserved first and last residue. The order of the fields is clone size, V gene, D gene, J gene, CDR3 DNA, CDR3 protein. A D gene is named only where the DNA matches it firmly. Part of the rows lack a size; the others show once, few, many or a class for expanded clones.

-	TRBV7-9	-	TRBJ2-1	TGTGCCAGCAGCTTAGGTGGGCCTTTCAATGAGCAGTTCTTC	CASSLGGPFNEQFF
few	TRBV7-6	TRBD1	TRBJ1-4	TGTGCCAGCAGCTTCGGACAGGGCAGTACTAATGAAAAACTGTTTTTT	CASSFGQGSTNEKLFF
-	TRBV2	TRBD2	TRBJ2-4	TGTGCCTTCGATAGCGGGAGGGAAAACATTCAGTACTTC	CAFDSGRENIQYF
few	TRBV11-3	TRBD2	TRBJ2-7	TGTGCCAGCAGCTTAGGCGGGAGCTCCTACGAGCAGTACTTC	CASSLGGSSYEQYF
-	TRBV9	TRBD1	TRBJ1-4	TGTGCCAGCAGCGTAGCCTCAGGACAGGGGCTTGGGGAAAAACTGTTTTTT	CASSVASGQGLGEKLFF
-	TRBV10-2	-	TRBJ2-7	TGCGCCACATTCAACGAGGCCTACGAGCAGTACTTC	CATFNEAYEQYF
-	TRBV2	-	TRBJ2-5	TGTGCCAGCAGTCCAAGCGAGACCCAGTACTTC	CASSPSETQYF
-	TRBV4-2	-	TRBJ2-1	TGTGCCAGCAGCCAAGATTTCTCCGGACTCCTTCGAGAGCAGTTCTTC	CASSQDFSGLLREQFF
-	TRBV6-6	TRBD2	TRBJ2-1	TGTGCCAGCAGTCATAGCGGGAGTCCCTACAATGAGCAGTTCTTC	CASSHSGSPYNEQFF
once	TRBV6-1	TRBD1	TRBJ1-1	TGTGCCAGCAGTGGGGACAGGGGCTGGTCAATGAACACTGAAGCTTTCTTT	CASSGDRGWSMNTEAFF
-	TRBV4-1	TRBD2	TRBJ2-7	TGCGCCAGCAGCCAAGGACTAGCGGGGAACGACGAGCAGTACTTC	CASSQGLAGNDEQYF
-	TRBV6-1	-	TRBJ1-2	TGTGCCAGCAGTGAAAGAGGGTGGGCGGGCACCTTC	CASSERGWAGTF
once	TRBV14	-	TRBJ1-4	TGTGCCAGCAGCCAAGCGGACAGTCCTGTTCGTGAAAAACTGTTTTTT	CASSQADSPVREKLFF
-	TRBV2	-	TRBJ2-1	TGTGCCAGCCCGAGTATTGAGCAGTTCTTC	CASPSIEQFF
-	TRBV19	-	TRBJ1-1	TGTGCCACCGGACAAATCGGCACTGAAGCTTTCTTT	CATGQIGTEAFF
-	TRBV5-5	TRBD1	TRBJ1-2	TGTGCCAGCAGCGGGGACAGTTATCTCTATGGCTACACCTTC	CASSGDSYLYGYTF
once	TRBV6-1	TRBD1	TRBJ1-6	TGTGCCAGCAGGACAGGGACAGGGGAAAATTCACCCCTCCACTTT	CASRTGTGENSPLHF
few	TRBV6-5	-	TRBJ1-5	TGTGCCAGCAGTTACGGGCTTTGGGGGCATCAGCCCCAGCATTTT	CASSYGLWGHQPQHF
-	TRBV9	TRBD1	TRBJ1-1	TGTGCCAGCAGCCCCCCGGGACAGGGGTACACTGAAGCTTTCTTT	CASSPPGQGYTEAFF
-	TRBV9	-	TRBJ2-7	TGTGCCAGCAGCGTGGGAGAGTTGGACGAGCAGTACTTC	CASSVGELDEQYF
-	TRBV5-4	-	TRBJ1-5	TGTGCCAACCCGACAGAGGTCGGCAATCAGCCCCAGCATTTT	CANPTEVGNQPQHF
-	TRBV7-8	-	TRBJ2-3	TGTGCCAGCAGCTTGGTAACAGGCCGCACAGATACGCAGTATTTT	CASSLVTGRTDTQYF
few	TRBV2	TRBD1	TRBJ1-4	TGTGCCAGCAGTGCTGGGACAGACAAAATGAAGGAACTGTTTTTT	CASSAGTDKMKELFF
-	TRBV19	-	TRBJ1-5	TGTGCCAGTAGTCGCGCCGAGGGACAGCCCCAGCATTTT	CASSRAEGQPQHF
-	TRBV4-2	-	TRBJ2-1	TGTGCCAGCAGCCAAGATCTCAGGAATGAGCAGTTCTTC	CASSQDLRNEQFF
-	TRBV6-5	TRBD1	TRBJ1-1	TGTGCCACGACAGGGGTAGGGAACACTGAAGCTTTCTTT	CATTGVGNTEAFF
-	TRBV28	TRBD1	TRBJ2-3	TGTGCCAGCAGCTGGGACAGGCCCACAGATACGCAGTATTTT	CASSWDRPTDTQYF
few	TRBV5-6	-	TRBJ2-1	TGTGCCAGCAGCACCCAATGGGTGCTAGGTGAGCAGTTCTTC	CASSTQWVLGEQFF
-	TRBV10-3	TRBD2	TRBJ2-7	TGTGCCATCAGTGAACCCACTAGCGGGAGAGAATACGAGCAGTACTTC	CAISEPTSGREYEQYF
-	TRBV6-5	-	TRBJ2-1	TGTGCCAGCAGTTCGCTGGAGTCGACCTACAATGAGCAGTTCTTC	CASSSLESTYNEQFF
-	TRBV28	-	TRBJ1-2	TGTGCCAGCACCCTGGGAGGGGCCAGGATTTATGGCTACACCTTC	CASTLGGARIYGYTF
-	TRBV5-1	-	TRBJ1-1	TGCGCCAGCAGCCATCTGGGCAACACTGAAGCTTTCTTT	CASSHLGNTEAFF
-	TRBV7-9	-	TRBJ2-3	TGTGCCAGCAGCTTAGCAGACAGGACCCCAGATACGCAGTATTTT	CASSLADRTPDTQYF
few	TRBV4-3	TRBD2	TRBJ2-1	TGCGCCAGCAGCCAAGATCGAAGGCGGGTGGGCGGGGGAACCTACAATGAGCAGTTCTTC	CASSQDRRRVGGGTYNEQFF
-	TRBV18	-	TRBJ1-2	TGTGCCAGCTCACCAGCGCCTCGAGGGACTAACTATGGCTACGCCTTC	CASSPAPRGTNYGYAF
-	TRBV4-3	TRBD1	TRBJ2-7	TGCGCCAGCAGCCAATCCAGGGGGCTTAGGCAGTACTTC	CASSQSRGLRQYF
-	TRBV10-3	TRBD1	TRBJ2-5	TGTGCCGTCCGGGACAGGGGGCAGGAGACCCAGTACTTC	CAVRDRGQETQYF
-	TRBV2	-	TRBJ1-2	TGTGCCAGCGTTGGGACACCCCTCTATGGCTACACCTTC	CASVGTPLYGYTF
once	TRBV10-3	TRBD1	TRBJ2-7	TGTGCCATCAGCAAACAGGGGGGCTCTGGGGAGCAGTACTTC	CAISKQGGSGEQYF
-	TRBV6-6	TRBD2	TRBJ2-1	TGTGCCAGCAAACTCCGGGGGGACTTGAAGGATGAGCAGTTCTTC	CASKLRGDLKDEQFF
-	TRBV28	-	TRBJ1-4	TGTGCCAGCAACTCCGGCGGGCCCCCTGATGAAAAACTGTTTTTT	CASNSGGPPDEKLFF
-	TRBV6-5	-	TRBJ1-1	TGTGCCAGCAGGGTTGGACAGAACACTGAAGCTTTCTTT	CASRVGQNTEAFF
once	TRBV4-1	TRBD1	TRBJ1-2	TGCGCCAGCAGCCAAGACAGCAGCCCGGGACAGGGGTATGGCTACACCTTC	CASSQDSSPGQGYGYTF
-	TRBV5-1	-	TRBJ1-1	TGCGCCAGCAGCTTCGGCGGGAAGCTGGACACTGAAGCTTTCTTT	CASSFGGKLDTEAFF
-	TRBV6-1	-	TRBJ2-7	TGTGCCAGCAGTGTAGAGAATCACTTCGAGCAGTACTTC	CASSVENHFEQYF
-	TRBV2	TRBD1	TRBJ1-5	TGTGCCAGCAGTGAAGCAGGGACAGATAGCAATCAGCCCCAGCATTTT	CASSEAGTDSNQPQHF
-	TRBV6-5	-	TRBJ1-1	TGTGCCAGCAGTTTGACTCACCAGAACACTGAAGCTTTCTTT	CASSLTHQNTEAFF
-	TRBV15	TRBD2	TRBJ2-7	TGTGCCACCAGCAGTACTAGCGCCATCTACGAGCAGTACTTC	CATSSTSAIYEQYF
-	TRBV23-1	TRBD1	TRBJ2-2	TGCGCCTCGCAGGGAGACAGGGCCTCCGGGGAGCTGTTTTTT	CASQGDRASGELFF
-	TRBV5-1	TRBD1	TRBJ1-2	TGCGCCAGCAGCACCTCGCAGGGGGAGATCTATGGCTACACCTTC	CASSTSQGEIYGYTF